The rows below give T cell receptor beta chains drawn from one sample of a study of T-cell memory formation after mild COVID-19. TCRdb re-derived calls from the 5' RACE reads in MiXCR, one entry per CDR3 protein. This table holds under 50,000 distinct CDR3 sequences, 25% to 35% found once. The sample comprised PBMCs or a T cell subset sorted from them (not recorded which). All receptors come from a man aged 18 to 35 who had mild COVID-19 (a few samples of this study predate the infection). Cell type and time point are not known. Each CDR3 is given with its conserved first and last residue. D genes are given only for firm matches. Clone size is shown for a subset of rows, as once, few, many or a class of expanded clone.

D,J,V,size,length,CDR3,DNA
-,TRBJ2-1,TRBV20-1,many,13,CSATGYSYNEQFF,TGCAGTGCCACGGGATACTCCTACAATGAGCAGTTCTTC
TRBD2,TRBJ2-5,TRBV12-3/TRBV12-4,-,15,CASSLIAGGGKTQYF,TGTGCCAGCAGTCTTATAGCGGGGGGCGGTAAGACCCAGTACTTC
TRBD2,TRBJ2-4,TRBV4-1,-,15,CASSQDRGGAWIQYF,TGCGCCAGCAGCCAAGATCGCGGGGGGGCTTGGATTCAGTACTTC
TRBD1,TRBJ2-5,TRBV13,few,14,CASSPTGLGETQYF,TGTGCCAGCAGCCCGACAGGGCTAGGGGAGACCCAGTACTTC
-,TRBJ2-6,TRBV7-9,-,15,CASSLARAGANVLTF,TGTGCCAGCAGCTTAGCCAGGGCTGGGGCCAACGTCCTGACTTTC
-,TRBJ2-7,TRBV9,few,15,CASSEGHSGTYEQYF,TGTGCCAGCAGCGAAGGGCATAGCGGCACCTACGAGCAGTACTTC
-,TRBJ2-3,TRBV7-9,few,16,CASSPPGRLSTDTQYF,TGTGCCAGCAGCCCCCCCGGCCGGCTTAGCACAGATACGCAGTATTTT
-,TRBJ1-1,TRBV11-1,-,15,CASSFMQGRGTEAFF,TGTGCCAGCAGCTTTATGCAGGGGCGAGGAACTGAAGCTTTCTTT
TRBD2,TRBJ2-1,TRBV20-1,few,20,CSARDPSGTSGGRSYNEQFF,TGCAGTGCTAGAGATCCCTCCGGGACTAGCGGGGGAAGATCCTACAATGAGCAGTTCTTC
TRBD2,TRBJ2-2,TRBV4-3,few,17,CASSQELPGGSTGELFF,TGCGCCAGCAGCCAAGAGTTGCCGGGGGGGTCCACCGGGGAGCTGTTTTTT
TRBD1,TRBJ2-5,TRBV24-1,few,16,CATSDPGTGGLETQYF,TGTGCCACCAGTGATCCAGGGACAGGGGGTCTGGAGACCCAGTACTTC
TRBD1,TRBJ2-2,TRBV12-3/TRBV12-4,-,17,CASSEVGGTGMTGELFF,TGTGCCAGCAGTGAAGTTGGGGGGACAGGGATGACCGGGGAGCTGTTTTTT
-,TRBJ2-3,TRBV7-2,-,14,CASSLVRYADTQYF,TGTGCCAGCAGCTTAGTCAGATACGCAGATACGCAGTATTTT
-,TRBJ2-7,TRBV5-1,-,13,CASSFRGRGEQYF,TGCGCCAGCAGCTTTCGGGGACGAGGCGAGCAGTACTTC
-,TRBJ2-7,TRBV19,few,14,CASSQGPYSYEQYF,TGTGCCAGTAGCCAGGGGCCATACTCCTACGAGCAGTACTTC
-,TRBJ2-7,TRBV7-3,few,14,CASSFGGMPYEQYF,TGTGCCAGCAGCTTCGGGGGAATGCCCTACGAGCAGTACTTC
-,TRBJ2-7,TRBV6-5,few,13,CASSYSGSYEQYF,TGTGCCAGCAGTTACTCGGGCTCCTACGAGCAGTACTTC
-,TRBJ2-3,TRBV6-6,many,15,CASPRGLPSTDTQYF,TGTGCCAGCCCCCGCGGACTACCGAGCACAGATACGCAGTATTTT
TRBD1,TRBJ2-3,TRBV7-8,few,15,CASSSPDRAPDTQYF,TGTGCCAGCAGCTCCCCGGACAGGGCCCCAGATACGCAGTATTTT
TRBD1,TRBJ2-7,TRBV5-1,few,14,CASSQTGRPYEQYF,TGCGCCAGCAGCCAGACAGGGCGCCCTTACGAGCAGTACTTC
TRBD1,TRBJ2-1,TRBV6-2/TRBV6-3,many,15,CASSYSDRVYNEQFF,TGTGCCAGCAGTTATTCCGACAGGGTCTACAATGAGCAGTTCTTC
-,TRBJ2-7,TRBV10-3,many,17,CAISEFGWGRESYEQYF,TGTGCCATCAGTGAGTTCGGGTGGGGTCGGGAGTCCTACGAGCAGTACTTC
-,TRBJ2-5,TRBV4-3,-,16,CASSQDWAEGRETQYF,TGCGCCAGCAGCCAAGATTGGGCCGAGGGAAGGGAGACCCAGTACTTC
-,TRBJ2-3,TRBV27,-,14,CASSLTGPPDTQYF,TGTGCCAGCAGTTTAACCGGGCCCCCAGATACGCAGTATTTT
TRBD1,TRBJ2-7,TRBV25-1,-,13,CASTGTGGSEQYF,TGTGCCAGCACCGGGACAGGGGGTTCCGAGCAGTACTTC
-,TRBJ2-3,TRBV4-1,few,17,CASSQERPGLLMDTQYF,TGCGCCAGCAGCCAAGAGCGCCCGGGACTCCTGATGGATACGCAGTATTTT
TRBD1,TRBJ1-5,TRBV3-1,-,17,CASSQGRGLGAYQPQHF,TGTGCCAGCAGCCAAGGTAGGGGGCTGGGGGCCTATCAGCCCCAGCATTTT
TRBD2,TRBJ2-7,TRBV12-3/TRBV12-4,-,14,CASSRLAGVYEQYF,TGTGCCAGCAGTCGACTAGCGGGAGTTTACGAGCAGTACTTC
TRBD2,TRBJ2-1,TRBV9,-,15,CASSALAGGPNEQFF,TGTGCCAGCAGCGCACTAGCGGGGGGGCCAAATGAGCAGTTCTTC
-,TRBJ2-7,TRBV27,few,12,CASSSDIREQYF,TGTGCCAGCAGCTCGGACATTCGCGAGCAGTACTTC
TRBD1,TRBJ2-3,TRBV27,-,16,CASSFLDRGGIDTQYF,TGTGCCAGCAGCTTTCTGGACAGGGGGGGTATAGATACGCAGTATTTT
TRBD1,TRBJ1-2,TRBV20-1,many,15,CSARDPMTGNYGYTF,TGCAGTGCTAGAGACCCTATGACAGGGAACTATGGCTACACCTTC
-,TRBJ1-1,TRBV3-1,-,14,CASSQAEKNTEAFF,TGTGCCAGCAGCCAAGCTGAGAAGAACACTGAAGCTTTCTTT
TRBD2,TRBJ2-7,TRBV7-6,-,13,CASSRLAGDEQYF,TGTGCCAGCAGCCGACTAGCGGGCGACGAGCAGTACTTC
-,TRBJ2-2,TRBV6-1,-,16,CASSGPGGPYTGELFF,TGTGCCAGCAGTGGACCCGGGGGACCTTACACCGGGGAGCTGTTTTTT
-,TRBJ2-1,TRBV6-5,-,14,CASSLTGKYNEQFF,TGTGCCAGCAGTTTGACAGGAAAATACAATGAGCAGTTCTTC
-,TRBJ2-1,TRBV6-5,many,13,CASRVTGYNEQFF,TGTGCCAGCAGGGTCACGGGGTACAATGAGCAGTTCTTC
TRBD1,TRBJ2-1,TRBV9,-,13,CASSDGQGSVEFF,TGTGCCAGCAGCGACGGACAGGGGTCTGTGGAGTTCTTC
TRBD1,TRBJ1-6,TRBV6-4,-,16,CASRGWDSDRNSPLHF,TGTGCCAGCAGGGGGTGGGACAGCGATCGGAATTCACCCCTCCACTTT
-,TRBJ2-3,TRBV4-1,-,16,CASSQGQGWVEDTQYF,TGCGCCAGCAGCCAAGGTCAAGGCTGGGTGGAAGATACGCAGTATTTT
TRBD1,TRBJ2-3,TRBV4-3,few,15,CASSQDPQGVDTQYF,TGCGCCAGCAGCCAAGACCCCCAGGGGGTAGATACGCAGTATTTT
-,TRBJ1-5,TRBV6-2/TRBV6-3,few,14,CASSYSRANQPQHF,TGTGCCAGCAGTTACTCGAGGGCAAATCAGCCCCAGCATTTT
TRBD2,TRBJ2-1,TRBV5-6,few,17,CASSWDESGGSYNEQFF,TGTGCCAGCAGCTGGGATGAGTCGGGGGGTTCCTACAATGAGCAGTTCTTC
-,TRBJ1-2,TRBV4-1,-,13,CASSQVPGEGYTF,TGCGCCAGCAGCCAAGTTCCGGGAGAGGGCTACACCTTC
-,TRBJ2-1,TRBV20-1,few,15,CSARDSAGPYNEQFF,TGCAGTGCTAGAGATTCGGCGGGGCCCTACAATGAGCAGTTCTTC
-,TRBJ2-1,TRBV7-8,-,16,CASSPREPLRVNEQFF,TGTGCCAGCAGCCCCAGGGAGCCCCTGAGAGTCAATGAGCAGTTCTTC
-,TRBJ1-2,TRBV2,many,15,CASSATEGSRYGYTF,TGTGCCAGCAGTGCCACTGAGGGGAGTCGCTATGGCTACACCTTC
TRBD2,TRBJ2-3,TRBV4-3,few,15,CASSEGLAGFDTQYF,TGCGCCAGCAGCGAAGGACTAGCGGGGTTTGATACGCAGTATTTT
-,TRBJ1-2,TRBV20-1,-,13,CSAIVHTNYGYTF,TGCAGTGCTATAGTGCATACTAACTATGGCTACACCTTC
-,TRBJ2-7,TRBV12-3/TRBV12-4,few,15,CASSSHRRGTYEQYF,TGTGCCAGCAGTTCTCACCGCAGGGGAACCTACGAGCAGTACTTC
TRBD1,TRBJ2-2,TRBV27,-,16,CASWNLRDRGAGELFF,TGTGCCAGCTGGAATCTTAGGGACAGGGGGGCCGGGGAGCTGTTTTTT
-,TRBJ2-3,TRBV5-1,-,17,CASSPTALDLGTDTQYF,TGCGCCAGCAGCCCGACCGCCCTCGATTTAGGAACAGATACGCAGTATTTT